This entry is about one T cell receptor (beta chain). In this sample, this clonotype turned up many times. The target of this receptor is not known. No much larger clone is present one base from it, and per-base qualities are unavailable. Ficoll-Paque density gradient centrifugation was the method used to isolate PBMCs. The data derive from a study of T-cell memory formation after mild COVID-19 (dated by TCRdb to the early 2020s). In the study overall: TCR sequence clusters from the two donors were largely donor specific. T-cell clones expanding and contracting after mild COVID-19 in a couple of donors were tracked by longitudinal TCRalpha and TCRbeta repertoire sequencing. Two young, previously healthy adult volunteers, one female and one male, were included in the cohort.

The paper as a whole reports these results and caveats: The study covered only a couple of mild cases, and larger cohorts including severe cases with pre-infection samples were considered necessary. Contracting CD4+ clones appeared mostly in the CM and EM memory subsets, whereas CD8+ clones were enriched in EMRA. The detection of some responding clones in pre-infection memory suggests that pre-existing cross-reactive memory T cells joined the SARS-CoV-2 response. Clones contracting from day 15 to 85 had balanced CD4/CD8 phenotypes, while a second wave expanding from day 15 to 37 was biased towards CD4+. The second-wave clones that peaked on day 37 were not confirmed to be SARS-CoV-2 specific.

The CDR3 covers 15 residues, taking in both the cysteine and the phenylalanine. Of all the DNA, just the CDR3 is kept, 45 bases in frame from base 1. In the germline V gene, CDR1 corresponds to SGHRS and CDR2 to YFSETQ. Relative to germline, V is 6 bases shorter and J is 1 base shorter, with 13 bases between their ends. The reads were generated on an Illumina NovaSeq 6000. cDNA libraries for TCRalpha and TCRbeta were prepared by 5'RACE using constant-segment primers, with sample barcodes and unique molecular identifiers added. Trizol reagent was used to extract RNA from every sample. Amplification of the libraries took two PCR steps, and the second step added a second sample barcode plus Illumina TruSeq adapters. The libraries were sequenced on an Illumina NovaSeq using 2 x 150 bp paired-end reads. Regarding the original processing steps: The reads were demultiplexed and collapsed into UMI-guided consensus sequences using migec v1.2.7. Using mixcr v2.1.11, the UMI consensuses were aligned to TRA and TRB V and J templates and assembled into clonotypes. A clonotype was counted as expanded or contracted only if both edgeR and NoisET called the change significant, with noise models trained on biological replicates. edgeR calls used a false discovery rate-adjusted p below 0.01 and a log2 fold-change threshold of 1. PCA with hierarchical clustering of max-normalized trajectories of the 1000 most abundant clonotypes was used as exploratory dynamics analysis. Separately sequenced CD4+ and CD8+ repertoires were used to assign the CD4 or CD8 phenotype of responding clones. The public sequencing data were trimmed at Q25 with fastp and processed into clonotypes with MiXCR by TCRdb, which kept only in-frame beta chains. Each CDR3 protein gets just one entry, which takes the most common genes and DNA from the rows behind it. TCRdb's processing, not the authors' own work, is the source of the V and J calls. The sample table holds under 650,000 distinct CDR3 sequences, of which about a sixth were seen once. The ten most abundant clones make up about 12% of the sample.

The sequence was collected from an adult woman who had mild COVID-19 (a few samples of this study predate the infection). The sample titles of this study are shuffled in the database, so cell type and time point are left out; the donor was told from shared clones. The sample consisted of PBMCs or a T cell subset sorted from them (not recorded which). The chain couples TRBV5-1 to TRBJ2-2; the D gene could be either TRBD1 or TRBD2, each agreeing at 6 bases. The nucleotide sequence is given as TGCGCCAGCAAAGTGGGGGGCGAGAACACCGGGGAGCTGTTTTTT. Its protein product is CASKVGGENTGELFF.